The rows below give T cell receptor beta chains drawn from one sample of a study of blood T cell repertoires in COVID-19. Data came from immunoSEQ multiplex PCR; TCRdb stores just in-frame clones and leaves some out. The sample lists roughly 40,000 clones; 70% to 80% were seen once. The source material was peripheral blood. The receptor set was obtained from a man between 65 and 85 years old with acute or convalescent COVID-19. CDR3s include the opening cysteine and the closing phenylalanine or tryptophan. A D gene is named only where the DNA matches it firmly. Only some rows state a clone size, as once, few, many or a class for expanded clones.

16 TRBJ2-1 - TRBV7-9 - CASSLGSQGPYNEQFF TGTGCCAGCAGCTTAGGCAGTCAGGGGCCCTACAATGAGCAGTTCTTC
15 TRBJ2-1 once TRBV6-1 - CASSLQGITYNEQFF TGTGCCAGCAGCCTACAGGGAATTACGTACAATGAGCAGTTCTTC
13 TRBJ2-1 - TRBV29-1 - CSLRSNSYNEQFF TGCAGCCTCCGGAGTAACTCCTACAATGAGCAGTTCTTC
11 TRBJ2-7 - TRBV20-1 - CSAQTGSEQYF TGCAGTGCTCAGACAGGTTCCGAGCAGTACTTC
15 TRBJ1-4 medium-sized TRBV7-7 TRBD1 CASSSGTGPNEKLFF TGTGCTAGCAGTTCCGGGACAGGCCCTAATGAAAAACTGTTTTTT
15 TRBJ2-1 once TRBV7-9 TRBD1 CASSTPGQGLNEQFF TGTGCCAGCAGCACCCCGGGACAGGGGTTGAATGAGCAGTTCTTC
15 TRBJ2-3 - TRBV27 TRBD2 CASTKLAASTDTQYF TGTGCCAGCACCAAGCTAGCGGCTAGCACAGATACGCAGTATTTT
17 TRBJ1-5 - TRBV5-5 - CASSFEPGGYSNQPQHF TGTGCCAGCAGCTTCGAACCGGGAGGGTATAGCAATCAGCCCCAGCATTTT
13 TRBJ2-7 once TRBV7-9 - CASSLSLGNEQYF TGTGCCAGCAGCTTAAGCTTGGGCAACGAGCAGTACTTC
14 TRBJ1-1 once TRBV7-8 - CASSFDRMNTEAFF TGTGCCAGCAGCTTTGACAGGATGAACACTGAAGCTTTCTTT
13 TRBJ2-2 - TRBV2 TRBD1 CANPTGNTGELFF TGTGCCAACCCGACAGGGAATACCGGGGAGCTGTTTTTT
13 TRBJ2-7 once TRBV7-9 TRBD1 CASSSDRGYEQYF TGTGCCAGCAGCTCCGACAGGGGTTACGAGCAGTACTTC
14 TRBJ1-2 - TRBV2 - CASSEYRVNYGYTF TGTGCCAGCAGTGAATACAGGGTTAACTATGGCTACACCTTC
15 TRBJ1-1 - TRBV5-4 - CASSPGGGTTTEAFF TGTGCCAGCAGCCCCGGGGGAGGGACAACGACTGAAGCTTTCTTT
15 TRBJ2-3 - TRBV27 - CASSLSRGPRDTQYF TGTGCCAGCAGTTTATCAAGGGGCCCACGGGATACGCAGTATTTT
14 TRBJ2-5 - TRBV15 - CATSVNRVAETQYF TGTGCCACCAGCGTCAACAGGGTCGCGGAGACCCAGTACTTC
15 TRBJ2-5 once TRBV28 TRBD2 CASSFGRTSEETQYF TGTGCCAGCAGTTTCGGAAGGACTAGCGAAGAGACCCAGTACTTC
14 TRBJ1-4 - TRBV9 - CASSVTATNEKLFF TGTGCCAGCAGCGTAACAGCAACTAATGAAAAACTGTTTTTT
14 TRBJ1-2 - TRBV7-6 - CASSAQQGPYGYTF TGTGCCAGCAGCGCGCAACAGGGTCCGTATGGCTACACCTTC
13 TRBJ1-2 few TRBV28 - CASSRTAYYGYTF TGTGCCAGCAGTCGGACAGCTTACTATGGCTACACCTTC
15 TRBJ2-3 - TRBV10-1 TRBD2 CASSDGTSGKDTQYF TGCGCCAGCAGTGACGGGACTAGCGGGAAGGATACGCAGTATTTT
14 TRBJ2-7 - TRBV18 - CASSPTTPTYEQYF TGTGCCAGCTCACCGACGACACCGACCTACGAGCAGTACTTC
13 TRBJ2-7 - TRBV29-1 - CSVSQGNIYEQYF TGCAGCGTCTCCCAGGGGAATATTTATGAGCAGTACTTC